The T cell receptor beta chain described here comes from a study of response to subunit inactivated influenza vaccine (dated by TCRdb to 2017 to 2018). About the investigation overall: To follow how T cells responded to a trivalent subunit inactivated influenza vaccine, the researchers relied on deep quantitative profiling of the T cell receptor repertoire.

The library was prepared using RT-PCR. This sample was sequenced with an Illumina HiSeq 2500. TCRdb cleaned the public reads at Q25 with fastp, built clones with MiXCR and kept in-frame beta chains. When rows share a CDR3 protein, they turn into one entry using the most common DNA and genes. The sample table records around 200,000 distinct CDR3 sequences; nearly 9.5% of these occur just once. The top ten clonotypes cover around 9.9% of the sample. This clonotype showed up just a few times. No antigen is known for it. Nothing much larger sits one base from this clone, and base qualities are not available. General findings and caveats noted by the study authors: According to the authors, only a limited number of new T cells may be recruited by each seasonal influenza vaccination.

Specimen: non-naive T cells sorted from PBMCs, collected on the day of vaccination. This specimen's cell subset or site label, interpreted: memory T cell fraction. The clonotype comes from a man aged 45-65 years who received an inactivated influenza vaccine. Donor details come from another sample of the same person, matched by shared clones.

Here the CDR3 is given as CASSLFSSHTYEQYF. In nucleotides, the sequence is TGTGCCAGCAGCTTATTTTCTAGCCATACCTACGAGCAGTACTTC. The sequence is built from TRBV7-8 and TRBJ2-7; TRBD2 is a weak D gene call, 5 bases matching. The germline V gene gives CDR1 as SGHVS and CDR2 as FQNEAQ. Deletion took 2 bases off V and 2 bases off J, with a span of 13 bases between the germline ends. The CDR3 sequence holds 15 residues, the cysteine and phenylalanine included. The read is trimmed to its CDR3 DNA, 45 bases read in frame from base 1.